This T cell receptor (beta chain) originates from a study of T cells in Graves' hyperthyroidism and ophthalmopathy (dated by TCRdb to between 2019 and 2020). Some background on the complete study: Peripheral blood samples were taken at initial diagnosis, before any treatment was given. The 85 to 100 discovery patients were randomly split 7:3 into training and test sets. An independent validation cohort of around 19 hyperthyroidism patients and roughly 16 patients who later progressed to ophthalmopathy tested prospective prediction of ophthalmopathy. In addition, the study compared T-cell repertoires in thyroid tissue and in blood from several Graves' hyperthyroidism patients. To identify TCR V-J signatures that set the groups apart, the researchers used a discovery cohort of about a hundred patients, made up of roughly 40 with Graves' ophthalmopathy and about 55 with stable Graves' hyperthyroidism. The paper reports TCR Vbeta CDR3 sequencing of approximately 140 peripheral blood samples: 43 ophthalmopathy, around 80 hyperthyroidism and around 17 progressor patients. After sampling, hyperthyroidism patients received methimazole starting at 30 mg daily, and ophthalmopathy patients received high-dose intravenous methylprednisolone. General findings and caveats noted by the study authors: A model built on a 13 V-J signature distinguished ophthalmopathy from stable hyperthyroidism, reaching about 89% sensitivity and 81% to 83% specificity in cross-validation and 80%/75% in testing. Most expanded thyroid clonotypes (frequency above 0.001) were also detected in blood, a finding suggesting that blood repertoires may reflect thyroid immune responses. Sample size was not statistically predetermined, and investigators were not blinded to group allocation. In validation, the model predicted progression to ophthalmopathy with 65% to 71% sensitivity and 72.22% specificity, a median of 6.5 months before onset.

A word on this clonotype: There is no known antigen for this receptor. No base qualities exist here, and no much larger clone lies one base off it.

The germline V gene encodes CDR1 SQVTM and CDR2 ANQGSEA. The CDR3 has 18 amino acids, counting the end cysteine and phenylalanine. Here the CDR3 DNA is all that survives: 54 bases in frame from base 1. Trimming takes 3 bases off V and 3 bases off J; junction bases not matched to a gene: 12. The TCR beta CDR3 regions were amplified from the RNA transcripts. The TCR CDR3 was subjected to a first round of RT-PCR using the HTBI primer set and the Qiagen OneStep RT-PCR kit. A second multiplex PCR round built the libraries, followed by size selection and purification. The libraries were sequenced on an Illumina HiSeq2000 using paired-end 100 bp reads. The study's own analysis went as follows. SOAPnuke was used to process the raw data, with reads discarded if the reads contained adapters or uncalled bases, had a mean Phred below 15, or lacked an exact constant-primer or identifier match. High-quality paired reads were merged with COPE v1.2.5, and unique nucleotide sequences were defined as clonotypes. MiTCR v1.1 was used to align the clonotypes against IMGT TRBV, TRBD and TRBJ reference segments. Only V-J combinations with frequency above 0.0001, covering 99.2% of repertoires, were analysed. A TCS score was defined as the ratio of F50 (clonal expansion) to E x V (chaos), with BLOSUM62-based TCRdist applied between CDR3 peptides within each V-J. Welch's t-statistics and random forest reduced around 550 V-J features to under 15, which were used in a naive Bayes classifier (R e1071). TCRdb's own reprocessing of the public reads used fastp at Q25 and MiXCR and kept productive beta chains. Each entry merges the rows of one CDR3 protein and shows their most common DNA and genes. V and J calls and clone size were set by TCRdb, not the authors. Recorded for this sample are hundreds of thousands of distinct CDR3 sequences; roughly 15% of them occurred a single time. The ten biggest clones cover under 15% of the sample.

Ophthalmopathy patients had moderately to severely active disease, Clinical Activity Score of at least 3, NOSPECS grade of at least 4, and duration under 3 months. Exclusion was applied to patients with uncontrolled infections, other autoimmune diseases, pregnancy or lactation. Diagnoses were established on the basis of clinical symptoms, serum thyroxine and TRAb, thyroid ultrasound, and orbital computed tomography. PBMCs were separated from about 10 ml of fresh peripheral blood using Ficoll-Paque density gradient centrifugation. Total RNA was extracted using Trizol reagent, and RNA quality was assessed on an Agilent 2100 Bioanalyzer.

The sample consisted of blood. The TCR originated in a man between 18 and 29 years old with Graves' ophthalmopathy. The V gene is TRBV29-1 and the J gene is TRBJ2-2; 11 central nucleotides agree with TRBD2. The CDR3 region: CSVEGRASGGFDTGELFF. The nucleotide sequence is TGCAGCGTTGAGGGGAGGGCTAGCGGGGGGTTCGACACCGGGGAGCTGTTTTTT.